This record looks at one T cell receptor (beta chain) sequence and its context. Only in-frame clones appear in the TCRdb table, and some are missing; sequencing was by immunoSEQ multiplex PCR. The sample contains a few hundred thousand clones, approximately 85% of which appear only once. J lost 0 bases, V lost 3 bases, and 8 bases had no gene match. The germline CDR1 and CDR2 sequences are SNHLY and FYNNEI. The CDR3 spans 16 residues. Cohort placement rested on clinical history that participants reported themselves. This entry belongs to a study of blood T cell repertoires in COVID-19. Study-level information: COVID-19 samples from acute and convalescent phases originated in the United States, Italy and Spain. T cells, B-cell-depleted T cells, or PBMCs supplied cDNA or gDNA.

The origin of this receptor is a woman aged 25 to 45 who had recovered from COVID-19. The sample consisted of PBMCs or T cells enriched from blood (not recorded which). The rearrangement joins TRBV2 to TRBJ2-7, with 7 nucleotides matching TRBD1. CDR3 nucleotides: TGTGCCAGCAGTGAGCTAGGGACAGTCAGCTCCTACGAGCAGTACTTC. It is translated as CASSELGTVSSYEQYF.